Only one count was recorded for the clone carrying this TCR beta chain. Its target is not known. This CDR3 is built from 14 residues. In germline, CDR1 is SGHRS, CDR2 YFSETQ. Trimming at V came to 3 bases and at J to 6 bases, leaving 4 bases not matched to a gene. This record comes from a study of T cells in localized non-small cell lung cancer. Study findings and constraints: A median of roughly 55 of the top 100 tumor clones appeared in adjacent lung, which was paired and uninvolved. Compared with tumor, uninvolved adjacent lung displayed greater T cell clonality, ranking highest overall. Heterogeneity stays possible, as sequencing covered only one tumor region.

The method was immunoSEQ multiplex PCR; TCRdb's version includes in-frame clones alone and lacks a portion of them. The sample lists approximately 31,000 clones, approximately 72% occurring once. The rearrangement uses TRBV5-1 and TRBJ1-1; 11 nucleotides align to TRBD1. Sequencing used peripheral blood, obtained before any cancer treatment. The TCR was taken from a male donor aged 60 or older with stage II squamous cell lung carcinoma. The CDR3 is CASSYGQGAAEAFF. In DNA, the CDR3 is TGCGCCAGCAGCTACGGACAGGGGGCCGCTGAAGCTTTCTTT.